This TCR beta chain is drawn from a study of blood T cells in healthy people across ages. Study results and caveats: Age brought a roughly linear fall in TCR beta diversity measured per million T cells. It was held that diversity estimates obtained from one million T cells represented underestimates.

V shed 3 bases and J shed 2 bases, with 13 bases lying between them. Germline V gives CDR1 MGHDK, CDR2 SYGVNS. The CDR3 covers 15 residues. This clonotype has just a few counts. Its antigen is unknown. It was with a sample-barcoded 5' primer and a J-beta primer mix that a second PCR of roughly 7 to 12 cycles was run. TCRdb recomputed calls from the 5' RACE reads with MiXCR, one row per CDR3 protein. Among 1.5 million to 2 million distinct CDR3 sequences listed, 49% were seen once. Sequences were obtained from blood. The chain recombines TRBV25-1 with TRBJ1-2; D not certain. The TCR comes from a woman between 40 and 55 years old in good health. The CDR3 here is CASSDEGTMNYGYTF. In DNA, the CDR3 is TGTGCCAGCAGTGATGAGGGAACTATGAACTATGGCTACACCTTC.